The clone carrying this T cell receptor beta chain occurred a few times. Its antigen is not identified. From the 5' RACE reads, TCRdb called clonotypes with MiXCR, one entry per CDR3 protein. The sample lists 100,000 to 150,000 distinct CDR3 sequences, roughly 15% occurring once. V shed 0 bases and J 5 bases; nucleotides not matched to a gene: 11. This CDR3 spans 17 amino acids. Germline assignment: CDR1 WNHNN and CDR2 SYGVQD (reference sequence). These data are taken from a study of T cells after yellow fever vaccination. The study's findings and limits: Most primary-vaccination clones reappeared after the booster (around 95% CD4, approximately 88% CD8). The study found a weaker secondary response that peaked faster, day 5 versus 15.

The source of this sequence is a young man who received the YFV17D yellow fever vaccine. The chain has TRBV10-1 and TRBJ2-5; the match to TRBD1 covers 8 bases. Here the sequenced sample was CD8+ T cells sorted from PBMCs, taken 5 days after the yellow fever booster vaccination. The CDR3 DNA reads as TGCGCCAGCAGTGAGTCTCTAGGGCAGGGGGCCGGCGAGACCCAGTACTTC. It codes for CASSESLGQGAGETQYF.